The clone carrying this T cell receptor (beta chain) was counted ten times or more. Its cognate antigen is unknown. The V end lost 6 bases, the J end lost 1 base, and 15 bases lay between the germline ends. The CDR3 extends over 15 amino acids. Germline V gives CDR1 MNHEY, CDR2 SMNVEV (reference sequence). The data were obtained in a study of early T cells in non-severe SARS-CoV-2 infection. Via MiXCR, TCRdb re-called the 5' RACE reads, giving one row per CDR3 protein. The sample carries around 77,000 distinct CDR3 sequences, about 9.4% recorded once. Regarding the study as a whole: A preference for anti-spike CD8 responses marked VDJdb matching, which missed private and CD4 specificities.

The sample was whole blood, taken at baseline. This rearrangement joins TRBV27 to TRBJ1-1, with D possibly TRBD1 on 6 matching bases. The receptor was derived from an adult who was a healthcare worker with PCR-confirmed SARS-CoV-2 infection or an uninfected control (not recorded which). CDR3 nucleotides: TGTGCCAGCAGCTTAGGGGCGGGGGCGAACACTGAAGCTTTCTTT. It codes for CASSLGAGANTEAFF.